The clone carrying this T cell receptor beta chain has just one count. The antigen is undetermined. CDR1 is MNHEY and CDR2 is SMNVEV in the germline V gene (reference sequence). Trimming removed 3 bases from V and 1 base from J, with 12 bases in between. The length of the CDR3 is 15 residues. PCR amplification relied on 60 Vbeta primers (plus 13 Jbeta primers). Only in-frame clones appear in the TCRdb table, and some are missing; sequencing was by immunoSEQ multiplex PCR. The sample carries 120,000 or so clones, approximately 80% recorded once. This entry belongs to a study of cytomegalovirus exposure and HLA in healthy donors. Study-level findings and limits: For cytomegalovirus status, the classifier reportedly gave diagnoses with high specificity and sensitivity. Later analysis showed most CMV-associated TCR beta chains appearing HLA-restricted.

The sequenced sample was PBMCs. This chain joins TRBV27 and TRBJ2-5; D is perhaps TRBD1 (6 bases). The origin of this receptor is a human donor in good health. CDR3 residues: CASSFSRGFQETQYF. CDR3 coding DNA: TGTGCCAGCAGTTTTAGCAGGGGATTCCAAGAGACCCAGTACTTC.